Included here is one TCR beta chain sequence, with context. It has no known antigen specificity. Per-base quality was not reported, and no clone a single base away is much larger than it. CDR1 is given as LNHDA and CDR2 as SQIVND, both from the germline V gene (reference sequence). Spanning cysteine to phenylalanine, the CDR3 consists of 15 amino acids. Just CDR3 DNA is preserved here, 45 bases in frame from base 1. V trim: 6 bases; J trim: 5 bases; unmatched bases: 10. This sample is part of a study of vaccination and CD4 T cells after COVID-19 (dated by TCRdb to 2021 to 2024). In terms of the full investigation: Convalescent patients had a positive SARS-CoV-2 result on nasal swab PCR, and of these patients, several had mild disease and one had severe disease. The convalescent cohort comprised six males and four females, including two Hispanic individuals, seven Caucasians, two Asians and one multiracial person. Each participant got two doses of either the Pfizer-BioNTech BNT162b2 vaccine (n=8) or the Moderna mRNA-1273 vaccine (n=2). Post-COVID blood samples from convalescent patients were collected a median of around 100 days after diagnosis, with a range of 35 to 161 days. Post-vaccine blood samples were obtained a median of around 74 days after the second vaccine dose, with a range of about 12 to 241 days. Culture stimuli were overlapping spike peptide pools from SARS-CoV-2 and from the common cold coronaviruses HCoV-NL63, HCoV-OC43 and HCoV-229E. As controls, cultures received a CEFX viral epitope pool (the positive control), an HIV-1 Nef peptide pool (the negative control), or no peptide at all. The spike-specific CD4+ TCR repertoire was compared before and after mRNA vaccination in over 9 COVID-19 convalescent patients and a handful of infection-naive healthy vaccine recipients. The paper as a whole reports these results and caveats: Nearly all vaccine-specific clones in convalescent patients (304 of 307) were mono-reactive for SARS-CoV-2 spike rather than cross-reactive with common cold coronaviruses. An increase in the median number of SARS-CoV-2-reactive clonotypes from 20 to 25 after infection to roughly 39 after vaccination was observed, but the change was not found to be significant. In convalescent patients, a median roughly 85% of post-vaccine SARS-CoV-2-reactive clones were detected only after vaccination, and vaccine-specific priming was suggested by this finding. Only a relatively small number of convalescent patients were included in the study, and early timepoints following natural infection were not analyzed.

Libraries were constructed by PCR. TCR sequencing of DNA from cultured CD4+ T cells used the Oncomine TCR Beta short-read assay at the Johns Hopkins FTIC core. Genomic DNA was extracted from the cultured CD4+ T cells with the QIAamp micro DNA kit. Oncomine TCR Beta libraries from cultured CD4+ T cells were pooled with unique dual indexes and sequenced on an Illumina iSeq 100. In the paper's pipeline: Non-productive sequences were filtered out, and CDR3s that did not start with C, did not end with F or W, or were shorter than 7 amino acids were discarded. The MANAFEST web application identified antigen-specific clonotypes by comparing peptide-stimulated wells against reference wells and other culture wells. Positive clones required FDR below 0.05, an odds ratio above 5, and productive frequency above 0.1% in at least two of three replicate wells. Cross-reactive clonotypes were defined as significantly expanded in both SARS-CoV-2 spike wells and at least one common cold coronavirus spike condition. Similarity between CDR3 sequences was evaluated in R version 3.6.1 using Levenshtein distances (stringdist) and unrooted phylogenetic trees (ape). The public reads were quality trimmed at Q25 with fastp and then assembled into clones with MiXCR by TCRdb, keeping productive beta chains. Entries are consolidated by CDR3 protein sequence, retaining the most common genes and DNA. TCRdb, not the original authors, processed these V and J calls. This sample gives approximately 17,000 distinct CDR3 sequences in total; around 45% of them show up just once. The top ten clones comprise about 5% of the sample.

This specimen's treatment or condition label, per the study, means: roughly 10-day PBMC culture with coronavirus spike peptide pools or control peptides (ViraFEST assay). The ViraFEST assay was used in the study, in which antigen-specific T cells were expanded with peptide pools and expanded clonotypes were subsequently identified by TCR sequencing. The positive SARS-CoV-2 PCR tests of the convalescent patients were dated from March to December 2020, before the Alpha, Beta and Delta variants emerged in the United States. Each well held two million PBMCs cultured with approximately 10 ug/ml peptide pools in IMDM containing about 5% human AB serum and roughly 9 IU/ml IL-2. On days 3 and 7, half of the culture medium was replaced with fresh IL-2-containing medium. After 10 to 11 days of culture, CD4+ T cells were isolated by negative selection with the EasySep CD4+ T cell isolation kit. Ficoll-Paque Plus gradient centrifugation was used to isolate PBMCs from whole blood, and the isolated PBMCs were then either used fresh or cryopreserved at -140C. Triplicate wells were generally used for each culture condition.

Recombination joined TRBV19 with TRBJ2-7; TRBD1 lines up with 10 middle nucleotides. The source is a human donor who had recovered from COVID-19. The sequencing used CD4+ T cells from blood, cultured in vitro, collected before SARS-CoV-2 vaccination. CDR3 loop: CASRIAGTGVHEQYF. The sequenced DNA is TGTGCCAGTAGAATTGCCGGGACAGGGGTTCACGAGCAGTACTTC.